This entry describes one T cell receptor beta chain. Its antigen is unknown. Sequencer: NextSeq 550. The Human TCR Profiling Kit (MiLaboratory) was used to make UMI-labeled 5' RACE TRB cDNA libraries. The full amount of extracted RNA was used for cDNA synthesis, and the full amount of resulting cDNA was used for PCR amplification. Libraries were prepared in parallel using an identical number of PCR cycles. Turning to the authors' computational methods: MIGEC and MiXCR extracted about 48,000 +/- 9,800 unique UMI-labeled TRB cDNA molecules per library, requiring at least two reads per UMI. On average, about 40,000 +/- 10,000 functional in-frame TRB CDR3 nucleotide clonotypes lacking stop codons were found per library. After each sample was downsampled to 5000 UMI-labeled TRB molecules, VDJtools was used to calculate diversity metrics such as normalized Shannon-Wiener and Chao1. For the central five CDR3 residues, VDJtools calculated physicochemical properties weighted by clonotype size, namely interaction energy, strength, volume and Kidera factor 4. The reads were reprocessed in TCRdb, with one entry per CDR3 protein sequence and no accompanying DNA. The authors' filters were not applied to this entry. The table for this sample shows 100,000 to 150,000 distinct CDR3 sequences. The biggest ten clones account for less than 0.55% of the sample.

The data stem from a study of CXCR3-negative and CXCR3-positive naive CD8 T cells (dated by TCRdb to the late 2010s). Context from the whole study: About 135 million TRB reads were obtained in total, roughly 1.5 +/- 0.3 million reads per library. Diversity and physicochemical repertoire analyses covered about a dozen donors pooled from two independent experiments. Naive subsets from five or six donors and memory cells from 3 donors were included in the TRBV-TRBJ cluster analysis.

The research as a whole found: Freshly isolated PBMCs were used for most assays because CXCR3 expression partially decreased after cryopreservation. Within the same donor, TRBV-TRBJ usage looked similar between naive CXCR3-negative and CXCR3-positive cells, but memory cells had distinct patterns. Repertoire diversity was comparably high in both naive subsets but much lower in memory CD8+ T cells. Compared with CXCR3-negative naive cells, CXCR3-positive naive cells had TRB CDR3s with higher hydrophobicity (lower Kidera factor 4), lower energy, and higher strength and volume indices. Surface CD5, linked to self-reactivity in mice, was comparable between naive subsets; TCR interaction strength was therefore also inferred from TRB CDR3 physicochemical properties.

For each CD8+ T cell subset, flow sorting was done in triplicate, and a few hundred thousand cells per subset went directly into RLT lysis buffer. Naive CD8+ T cells were defined stringently as CD45RO-CCR7+CD27+CD95- to exclude memory contaminants. Standard density gradient centrifugation was used to isolate peripheral blood mononuclear cells from buffy coats. Naive CXCR3-negative and CXCR3-positive CD8+ T cells were flow-sorted on a FACSAria III. Total RNA was extracted from sorted cells with an RNeasy Mini Kit. The germline V gene provides CDR1 SGHRS and CDR2 YFSETQ. From the cysteine through the phenylalanine, the CDR3 covers 14 amino acids. Only the protein is available.

The sequencing sample was made of naive CXCR3- CD8+ T cells from blood. According to the study, the label for this sample's cell subset or site signals: CD45RO-CCR7+CD27+CD95- naive CD8+ T cells lacking CXCR3 (TNR3-). The receptor was derived from a human donor in good health. Some clones in this sample may be carry-over from other donors' samples. Recombination connected TRBV5-1 to TRBJ1-1; TCRdb's D call of TRBD1 is untestable without DNA. The CDR3 region has the sequence CASSLVGAGREAFF. The variable domain in full, with residues beyond the CDR3 obtained from the reference TRBV5-1 and TRBJ1-1 genes, is KAGVTQTPRYLIKTRGQQVTLSCSPISGHRSVSWYQQTPGQGLQFLFEYFSETQRNKGNFPGRFSGRQFSNSRSEMNVSTLELGDSALYLCASSLVGAGREAFFGQGTRLTVV.